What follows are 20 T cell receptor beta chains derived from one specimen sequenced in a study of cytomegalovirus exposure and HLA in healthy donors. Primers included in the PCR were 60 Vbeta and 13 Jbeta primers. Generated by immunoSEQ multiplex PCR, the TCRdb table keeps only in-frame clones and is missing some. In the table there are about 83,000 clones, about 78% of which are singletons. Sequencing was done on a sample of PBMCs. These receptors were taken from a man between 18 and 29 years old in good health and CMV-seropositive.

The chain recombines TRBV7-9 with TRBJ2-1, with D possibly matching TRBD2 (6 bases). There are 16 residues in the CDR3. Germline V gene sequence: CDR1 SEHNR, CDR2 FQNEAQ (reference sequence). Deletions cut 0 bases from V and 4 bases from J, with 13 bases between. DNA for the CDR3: TGTGCCAGCAGCTTAGCCCGGAGTGGGACTTACAATGAGCAGTTCTTC. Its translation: CASSLARSGTYNEQFF.

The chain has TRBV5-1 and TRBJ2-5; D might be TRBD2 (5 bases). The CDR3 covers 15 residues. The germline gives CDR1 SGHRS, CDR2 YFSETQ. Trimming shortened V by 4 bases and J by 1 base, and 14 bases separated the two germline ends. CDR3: CASSPRPGSQETQYF. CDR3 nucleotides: TGCGCCAGCAGCCCCCGGCCGGGGTCCCAAGAGACCCAGTACTTC.

CDR3 amino acids: CASSVEAGVDTQYF. The CDR3 DNA sequence: TGTGCCAGCAGCGTAGAGGCGGGAGTAGATACGCAGTATTTT. The chain joins TRBV9 to TRBJ2-3; 7 nucleotides agree with TRBD2. CDR1 is SGDLS and CDR2 is YYNGEE in the germline V gene. The trim removed 0 bases at V and 5 bases at J, leaving 3 bases unmatched. CDR3 length equals 14 residues.

CDR3 in amino acids: CATSRDRVPYEQYF. The CDR3 region has the DNA TGTGCCACCAGCAGAGACAGGGTGCCCTACGAGCAGTACTTC. The J gene is TRBJ2-7, the V gene TRBV15; perhaps TRBD1 as D (5 bases). V lost 0 bases to trimming and J lost 2 bases, with 8 bases between them. The CDR3 consists of 14 residues. Germline loops: CDR1 LNHNV, CDR2 YYDKDF (reference sequence).

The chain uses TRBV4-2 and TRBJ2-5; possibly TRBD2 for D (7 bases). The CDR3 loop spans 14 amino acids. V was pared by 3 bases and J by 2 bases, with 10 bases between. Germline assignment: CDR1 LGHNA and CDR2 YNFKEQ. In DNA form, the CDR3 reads TGTGCCAGCAGCCAGAGGGGGGGGCAAGAGACCCAGTACTTC. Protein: CASSQRGGQETQYF.

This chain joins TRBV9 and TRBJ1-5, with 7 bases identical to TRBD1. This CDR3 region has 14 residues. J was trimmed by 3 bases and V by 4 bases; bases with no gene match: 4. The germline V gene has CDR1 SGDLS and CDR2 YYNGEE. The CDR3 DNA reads TGTGCCAGCAGCCAGACAGGGAACAATCAGCCCCAGCATTTT. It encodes CASSQTGNNQPQHF. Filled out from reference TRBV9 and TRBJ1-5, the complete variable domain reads DSGVTQTPKHLITATGQRVTLRCSPRSGDLSVYWYQQSLDQGLQFLIQYYNGEERAKGNILERFSAQQFPDLHSELNLSSLELGDSALYFCASSQTGNNQPQHFGDGTRLSIL.

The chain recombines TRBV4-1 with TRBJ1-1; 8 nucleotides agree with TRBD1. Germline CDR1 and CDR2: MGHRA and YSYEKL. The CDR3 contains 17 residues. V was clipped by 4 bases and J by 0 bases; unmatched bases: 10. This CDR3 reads CASSLPGQGGLNTEAFF. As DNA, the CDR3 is TGCGCCAGCAGCCTTCCCGGACAGGGTGGTCTGAACACTGAAGCTTTCTTT.

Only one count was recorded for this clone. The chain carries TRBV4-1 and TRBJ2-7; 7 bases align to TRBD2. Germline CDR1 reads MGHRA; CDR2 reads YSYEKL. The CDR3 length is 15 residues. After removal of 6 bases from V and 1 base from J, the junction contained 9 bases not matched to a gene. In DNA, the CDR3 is TGCGCCAGCAGTCCTACTAGCGCAAGATCCTACGAGCAGTACTTC. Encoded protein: CASSPTSARSYEQYF.

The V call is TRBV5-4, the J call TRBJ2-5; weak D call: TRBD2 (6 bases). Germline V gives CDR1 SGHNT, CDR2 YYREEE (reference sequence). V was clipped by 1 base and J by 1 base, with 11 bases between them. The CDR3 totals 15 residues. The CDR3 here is CASSLRLATQETQYF. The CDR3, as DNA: TGTGCCAGCAGCTTGAGGCTAGCGACCCAAGAGACCCAGTACTTC.

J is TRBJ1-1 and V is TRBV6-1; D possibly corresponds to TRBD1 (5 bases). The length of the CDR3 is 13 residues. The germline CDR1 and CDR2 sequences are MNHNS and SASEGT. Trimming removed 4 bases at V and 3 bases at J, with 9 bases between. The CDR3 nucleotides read TGTGCCAGCAGTGGGGGGGGTTACACTGAAGCTTTCTTT. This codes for CASSGGGYTEAFF.

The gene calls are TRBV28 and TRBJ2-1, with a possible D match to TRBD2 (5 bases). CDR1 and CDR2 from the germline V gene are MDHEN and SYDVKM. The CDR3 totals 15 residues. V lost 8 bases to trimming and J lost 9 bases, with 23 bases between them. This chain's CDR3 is CASGYSGLASGEQFF. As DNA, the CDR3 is TGTGCCAGCGGCTACAGCGGTCTAGCCTCCGGTGAGCAGTTCTTC.

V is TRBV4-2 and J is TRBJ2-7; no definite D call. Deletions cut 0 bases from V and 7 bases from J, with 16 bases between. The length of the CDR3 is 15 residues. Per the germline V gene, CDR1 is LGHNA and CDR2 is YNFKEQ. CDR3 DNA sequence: TGTGCCAGCAGCCAAGATTCAGGCCCACTGTGGGAGCAGTACTTC. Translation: CASSQDSGPLWEQYF.

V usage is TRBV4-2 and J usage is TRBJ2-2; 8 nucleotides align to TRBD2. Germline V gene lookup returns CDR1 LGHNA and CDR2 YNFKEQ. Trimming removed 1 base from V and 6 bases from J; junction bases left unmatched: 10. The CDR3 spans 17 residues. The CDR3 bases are TGTGCCAGCAGCCAAGCCCCGGGAGGGCCTATCGCCGGGGAGCTGTTTTTT. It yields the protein CASSQAPGGPIAGELFF.

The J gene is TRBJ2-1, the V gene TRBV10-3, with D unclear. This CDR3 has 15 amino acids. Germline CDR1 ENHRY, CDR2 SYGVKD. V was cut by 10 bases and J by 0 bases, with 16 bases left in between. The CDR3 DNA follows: TGTGCCACCAATAGCCTCCCTAGCTCCTACAATGAGCAGTTCTTC. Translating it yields CATNSLPSSYNEQFF.

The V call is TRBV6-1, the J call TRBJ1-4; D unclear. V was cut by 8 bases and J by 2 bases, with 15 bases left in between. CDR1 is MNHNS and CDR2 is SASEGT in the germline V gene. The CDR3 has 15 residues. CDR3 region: CASREPNYTNEKLFF. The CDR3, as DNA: TGTGCCAGCCGGGAGCCCAATTACACTAATGAAAAACTGTTTTTT.

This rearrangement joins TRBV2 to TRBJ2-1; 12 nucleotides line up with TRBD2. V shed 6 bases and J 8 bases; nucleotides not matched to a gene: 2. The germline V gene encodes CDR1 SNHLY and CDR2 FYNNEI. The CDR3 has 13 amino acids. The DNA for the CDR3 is TGTGCCAGCAGGACTAGCGGGAGCGATGAGCAGTTCTTC. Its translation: CASRTSGSDEQFF.

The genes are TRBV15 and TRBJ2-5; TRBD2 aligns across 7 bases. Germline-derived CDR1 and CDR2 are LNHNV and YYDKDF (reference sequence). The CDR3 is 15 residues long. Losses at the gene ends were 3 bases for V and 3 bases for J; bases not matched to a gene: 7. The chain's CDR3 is CATSSVLAVEETQYF. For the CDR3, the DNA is TGTGCCACCAGCAGTGTGCTAGCGGTAGAAGAGACCCAGTACTTC.

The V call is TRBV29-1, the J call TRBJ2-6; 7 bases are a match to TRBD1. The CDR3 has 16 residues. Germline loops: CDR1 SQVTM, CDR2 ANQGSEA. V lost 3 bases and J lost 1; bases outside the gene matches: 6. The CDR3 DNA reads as TGCAGCGTTGATGGGGACAGAACGTCTGGGGCCAACGTCCTGACTTTC. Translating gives CSVDGDRTSGANVLTF.

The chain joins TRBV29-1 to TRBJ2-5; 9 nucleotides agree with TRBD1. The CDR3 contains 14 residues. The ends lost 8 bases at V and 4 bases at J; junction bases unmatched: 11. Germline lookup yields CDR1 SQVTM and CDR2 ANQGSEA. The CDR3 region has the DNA TGCAGCTCAGACGCGGGACAGGGAATAGAGACCCAGTACTTC. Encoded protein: CSSDAGQGIETQYF.

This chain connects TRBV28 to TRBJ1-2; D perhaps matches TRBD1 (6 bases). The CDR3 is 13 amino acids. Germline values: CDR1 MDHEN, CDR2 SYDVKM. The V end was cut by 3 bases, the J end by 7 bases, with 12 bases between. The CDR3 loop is CASSFGTFPGYTF. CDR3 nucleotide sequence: TGTGCCAGCAGTTTTGGGACATTCCCTGGCTACACCTTC.